Listed here are 13 T cell receptor beta chains from one sample, sequenced in a study of regulatory T cells in long-lasting Graves disease. Sample time point: persistent/refractory GD, antithyroid drugs over 5 years with positive TRAb. Generation of the TCR library employed RNA extracted from PBMCs. Sequencing libraries for TCR beta were prepared with iRepertoire HTBI primers and Arm-PCR of CDR3 regions. TCRdb re-called the multiplex PCR reads through MiXCR, storing one row per CDR3 protein. The table lists roughly 700,000 distinct CDR3 sequences, 25% to 35% of them singletons. The sequencing here drew on peripheral blood mononuclear cells (PBMCs), taken when the disease was refractory, from a patient treated with antithyroid drugs. Every receptor here comes from a female donor with Graves disease.

This chain uses TRBV7-3 with TRBJ2-3, with 11 bases identical to TRBD2. J lost 3 bases, V lost 5 bases, and 16 bases had no gene match. Germline V gene sequence: CDR1 SGHTA, CDR2 FQGTGA. The CDR3 covers 19 residues. This CDR3 is CASSPQSPRLAGRTDTQYF. The DNA of the CDR3 is TGTGCCAGCAGCCCCCAAAGTCCGAGACTAGCGGGGAGAACAGATACGCAGTATTTT.

This clonotype appeared many times. The chain recombines TRBV20-1 with TRBJ2-5, with TRBD2 matching over 10 bases. The CDR3 extends over 16 amino acids. Germline V CDR1 and CDR2: DFQATT, SNEGSKA (reference sequence). The V segment lost 6 bases and the J segment 6 bases; nucleotides outside the gene matches: 16. CDR3 protein: CSAPRGAGGPSKTQYF. The CDR3 DNA is TGCAGTGCCCCCAGGGGAGCGGGAGGGCCGTCAAAGACCCAGTACTTC.

The chain has TRBV20-1 and TRBJ1-1; 9 bases map to TRBD1. CDR1 and CDR2 from the germline V gene are DFQATT and SNEGSKA (reference sequence). The CDR3 contains 13 residues. V lost 6 bases and J lost 4; bases outside the gene matches: 6. The CDR3 nucleotides are TGCAGTGCCCCGGACAGGGGATCCACTGAAGCTTTCTTT. Encoded protein: CSAPDRGSTEAFF.

The chain couples TRBV7-3 to TRBJ2-2; a possible D gene is TRBD2 (5 bases). The CDR3 contains 14 residues. The V gene's germline CDR1 is SGHTA and CDR2 FQGTGA. V shed 2 bases and J shed 5 bases, with 9 bases lying between them. CDR3 protein: CASSLLGRTGELFF. The CDR3 bases are TGTGCCAGCAGCTTATTAGGGAGAACCGGGGAGCTGTTTTTT.

The chain links TRBV5-8 to TRBJ1-2; 8 bases are a match to TRBD1. J lost 1 base, V lost 4 bases, and 9 bases had no gene match. Germline assignment: CDR1 SGHTS and CDR2 YDEGEE. This CDR3 comprises 16 residues. The CDR3 sequence is CASSLAGGAGNYGYTF. Written as DNA, the CDR3 is TGTGCCAGCAGCCTAGCAGGGGGCGCCGGTAACTATGGCTACACCTTC.

This rearrangement joins TRBV6-9 to TRBJ1-1; D is possibly TRBD1 (5 bases). The CDR3 loop spans 13 amino acids. The V end was cut by 10 bases, the J end by 2 bases, with 14 bases between. The germline V gene encodes CDR1 MNHGY and CDR2 SVAAGI. CDR3 residues: CAIRDAANTEAFF. The CDR3 region has the DNA TGTGCCATCCGGGACGCTGCTAACACTGAAGCTTTCTTT.

This clonotype was recorded at least ten times. The CDR3 DNA follows: TGTGCCAGCAGTCCGGGGGCGGCATTAGGTCAGCCCCAGCATTTT. Translated: CASSPGAALGQPQHF. The V and J genes are TRBV12-3 or TRBV12-4 and TRBJ1-5, with D maybe TRBD1 (6 bases). CDR3 length: 15 amino acids. Trimming pared 5 bases from V and 6 bases from J, leaving 17 bases between.

This clonotype was found a few times. The rearrangement joins TRBV2 to TRBJ2-5; 7 nucleotides align to TRBD2. Losses at the gene ends were 6 bases for V and 4 bases for J; bases not matched to a gene: 8. Germline-derived CDR1 and CDR2 are SNHLY and FYNNEI. This CDR3 is 14 amino acids long. CDR3 bases: TGTGCCAGCAGAAAGAGGGAGGGCCGAGAGACCCAGTACTTC. Translated, it gives CASRKREGRETQYF.

The chain links TRBV3-1 to TRBJ1-3; D is unresolved. V was clipped by 4 bases and J by 4 bases, with 5 bases between them. The length of the CDR3 is 12 residues. Germline loops: CDR1 LGHDT, CDR2 YNNKEL (reference sequence). The chain's CDR3 is CASSRKGNTIYF. CDR3 nucleotides: TGTGCCAGCAGCCGAAAGGGAAACACCATATATTTT.

The sample holds a few counts of this clonotype. The chain is built from TRBV19 and TRBJ1-1; the D is unclear. V dropped 3 bases and J dropped 1 base, with 6 bases sitting between them. The CDR3 contains 13 residues. Germline lookup yields CDR1 LNHDA and CDR2 SQIVND (reference sequence). As DNA, the CDR3 is TGTGCCAGTAGTATGTTAACGAACACTGAAGCTTTCTTT. Translating gives CASSMLTNTEAFF.

This clonotype showed up just a few times. The V gene is TRBV7-8, the J gene TRBJ1-4; D gene ambiguous. CDR1 and CDR2 from the germline V gene are SGHVS and FQNEAQ. The CDR3 is made up of 14 amino acids. The V gene lost 9 bases and the J gene lost 1 base, with 12 bases spanning the gap. The CDR3 loop is CASSMSETNEKLFF. For the CDR3, the DNA is TGTGCCAGTTCCATGAGTGAAACTAATGAAAAACTGTTTTTT.

This clonotype was seen a few times. The chain is built from TRBV7-2 and TRBJ1-2, with D hard to call. V dropped 1 base and J dropped 4 bases, with 7 bases sitting between them. Looked up from germline, CDR1 is SGHTA and CDR2 is FQGNSA. The CDR3 is 13 amino acids. CDR3 DNA: TGTGCCAGCAGCTTAGGAAGTCTCTATGGCTACACCTTC. Residues: CASSLGSLYGYTF.

This clonotype occurred many times. This CDR3 is CASLLAGGPGDEQYF. Written as DNA, the CDR3 is TGTGCCAGCCTACTAGCGGGAGGGCCGGGGGACGAGCAGTACTTC. The V gene is TRBV12-3 or TRBV12-4, the J gene TRBJ2-7; 13 bases match TRBD2. The ends lost 8 bases at V and 5 bases at J; junction bases unmatched: 9. CDR3 size: 15 residues.